The T cell receptor beta chain under discussion was sequenced for a study of OX40 agonist ivuxolimab in advanced cancers. Study summary: Therapy given before enrollment (anti-PD-1, anti-PD-L1 or anti-CTLA-4) was allowed, and 35% to 45% had some. General observations from the study: By week 6 at 0.1 to 3.0 mg/kg, blood CD4+ and CD8+ T cells had expanded clonally. Some nonresponders likewise displayed low normalized T-cell clonal expansion. Clonal expansion among partial responders at 0.1-3.0 mg/kg ranked near the lowest.

From germline, CDR1 is SEHNR and CDR2 FQNEAQ (reference sequence). The CDR3 is 13 amino acids. V lost 0 bases, J lost 10 bases, and 3 bases stayed unmatched. Sequenced by immunoSEQ multiplex PCR; TCRdb stores in-frame clones only, minus some. Among about 43,000 clones listed, around 86% were seen once. This clone was seen once. Antigen specificity is unknown. Sequenced here: CD4+ or CD8+ T cells sorted from blood, sampled in a trial of the OX40 agonist ivuxolimab. The sequence derives from an adult with an advanced solid tumor such as melanoma, head and neck, liver or kidney cancer. This rearrangement joins TRBV7-9 to TRBJ2-1, with 7 bases that match TRBD1. The CDR3 coding sequence is TGTGCCAGCAGCTTAGCAGACAGGGTCGAGCAGTTCTTC. Amino acids: CASSLADRVEQFF. Full variable domain (remainder filled in from reference TRBV7-9 and TRBJ2-1): DTGVSQNPRHKITKRGQNVTFRCDPISEHNRLYWYRQTLGQGPEFLTYFQNEAQLEKSRLLSDRFSAERPKGSFSTLEIQRTEQGDSAMYLCASSLADRVEQFFGPGTRLTVL.